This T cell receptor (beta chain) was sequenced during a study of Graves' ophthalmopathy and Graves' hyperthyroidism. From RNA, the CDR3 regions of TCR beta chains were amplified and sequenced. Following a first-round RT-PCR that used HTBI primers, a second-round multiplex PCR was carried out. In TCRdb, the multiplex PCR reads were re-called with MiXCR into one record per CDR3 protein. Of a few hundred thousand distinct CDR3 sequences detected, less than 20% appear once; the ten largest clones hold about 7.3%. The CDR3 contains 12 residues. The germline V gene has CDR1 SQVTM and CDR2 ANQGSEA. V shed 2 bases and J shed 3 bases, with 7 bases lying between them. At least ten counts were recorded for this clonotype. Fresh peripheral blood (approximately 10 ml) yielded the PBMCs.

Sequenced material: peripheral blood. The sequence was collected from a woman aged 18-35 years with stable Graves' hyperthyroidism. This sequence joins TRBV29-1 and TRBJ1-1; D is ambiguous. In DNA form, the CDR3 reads TGCAGCGTTGAATTTAGGTACACTGAAGCTTTCTTT. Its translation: CSVEFRYTEAFF.